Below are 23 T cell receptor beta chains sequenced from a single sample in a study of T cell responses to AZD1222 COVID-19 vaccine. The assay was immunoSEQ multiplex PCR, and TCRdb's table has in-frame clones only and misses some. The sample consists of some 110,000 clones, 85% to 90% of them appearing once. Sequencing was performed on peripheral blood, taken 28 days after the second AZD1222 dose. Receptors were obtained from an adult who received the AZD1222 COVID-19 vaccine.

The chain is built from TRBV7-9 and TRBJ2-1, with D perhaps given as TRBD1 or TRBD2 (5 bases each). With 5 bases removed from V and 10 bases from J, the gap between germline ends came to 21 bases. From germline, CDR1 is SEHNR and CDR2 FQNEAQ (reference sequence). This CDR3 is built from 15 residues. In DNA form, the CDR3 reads TGTGCCAGCAGCCCGATGGGTGGCTGGGGGTTGGAGCAGTTCTTC. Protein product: CASSPMGGWGLEQFF.

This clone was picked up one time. CDR3 coding DNA: TGTGCCAGCAGGGGAGATACGCAGTATTTT. The encoded protein is CASRGDTQYF. The chain joins TRBV11-3 to TRBJ2-3; no firm D call. The CDR3 covers 10 residues. Looked up from germline, CDR1 is SGHNT and CDR2 is YENEEA. V was trimmed by 6 bases and J by 5 bases, leaving 3 bases between them.

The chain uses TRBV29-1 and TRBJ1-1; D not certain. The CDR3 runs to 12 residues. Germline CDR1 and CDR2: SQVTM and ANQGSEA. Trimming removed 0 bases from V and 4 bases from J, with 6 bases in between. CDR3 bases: TGCAGCGTTGAAGAGGGATTCACTGAAGCTTTCTTT. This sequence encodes CSVEEGFTEAFF.

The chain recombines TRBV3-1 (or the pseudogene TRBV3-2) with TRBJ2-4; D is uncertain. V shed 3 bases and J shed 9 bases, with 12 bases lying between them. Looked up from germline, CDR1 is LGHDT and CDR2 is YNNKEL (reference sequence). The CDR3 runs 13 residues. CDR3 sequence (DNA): TGTGCCAGCAGCCAGGACCTGATTGGCATTCAGTACTTC. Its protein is CASSQDLIGIQYF.

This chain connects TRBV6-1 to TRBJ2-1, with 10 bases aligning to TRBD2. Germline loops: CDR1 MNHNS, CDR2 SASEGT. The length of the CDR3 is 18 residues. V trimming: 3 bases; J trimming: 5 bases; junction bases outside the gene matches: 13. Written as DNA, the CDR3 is TGTGCCAGCAGTGAGCTAGCGGGGGTGTGGGGGCGGAACAATGAGCAGTTCTTC. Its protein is CASSELAGVWGRNNEQFF.

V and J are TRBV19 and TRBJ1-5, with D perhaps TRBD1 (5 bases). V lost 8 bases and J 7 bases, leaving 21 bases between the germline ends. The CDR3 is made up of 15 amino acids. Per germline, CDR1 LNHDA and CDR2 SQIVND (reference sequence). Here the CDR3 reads CASGLGVGKEQPQHF. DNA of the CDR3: TGTGCCAGTGGATTGGGGGTAGGAAAGGAACAGCCCCAGCATTTT.

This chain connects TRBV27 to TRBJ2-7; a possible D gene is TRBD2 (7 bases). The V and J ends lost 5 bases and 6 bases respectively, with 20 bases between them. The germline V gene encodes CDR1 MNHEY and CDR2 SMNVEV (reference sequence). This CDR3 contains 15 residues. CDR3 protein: CASSPDRGGASEQYF. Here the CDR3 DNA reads TGTGCCAGCAGTCCCGACCGAGGGGGGGCCTCCGAGCAGTACTTC.

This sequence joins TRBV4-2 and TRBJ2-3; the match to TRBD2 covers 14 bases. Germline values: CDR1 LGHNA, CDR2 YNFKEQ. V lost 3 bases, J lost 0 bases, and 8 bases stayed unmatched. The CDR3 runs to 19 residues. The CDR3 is CASSHQQGLAGVSTDTQYF. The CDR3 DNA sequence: TGTGCCAGCAGCCACCAGCAGGGACTAGCGGGAGTGAGCACAGATACGCAGTATTTT.

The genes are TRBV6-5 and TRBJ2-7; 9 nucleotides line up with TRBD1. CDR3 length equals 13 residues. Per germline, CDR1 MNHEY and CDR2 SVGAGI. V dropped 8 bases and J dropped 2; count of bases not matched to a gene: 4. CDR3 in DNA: TGTGCCAGCGGGGACAGGGTTGCCTACGAGCAGTACTTC. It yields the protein CASGDRVAYEQYF.

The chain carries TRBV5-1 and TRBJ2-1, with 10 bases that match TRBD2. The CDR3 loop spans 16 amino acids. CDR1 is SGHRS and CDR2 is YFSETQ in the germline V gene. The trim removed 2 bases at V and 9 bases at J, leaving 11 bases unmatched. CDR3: CASSLVLAGNYGEQFF. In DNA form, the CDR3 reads TGCGCCAGCAGCTTAGTACTAGCGGGAAATTATGGTGAGCAGTTCTTC. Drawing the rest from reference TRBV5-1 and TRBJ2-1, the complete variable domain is KAGVTQTPRYLIKTRGQQVTLSCSPISGHRSVSWYQQTPGQGLQFLFEYFSETQRNKGNFPGRFSGRQFSNSRSEMNVSTLELGDSALYLCASSLVLAGNYGEQFFGPGTRLTVL.

CDR3 sequence (DNA): TGTGCCAGCAGCTGGACAGGGGGCAGGAGCGAGCAGTACTTC. Its protein is CASSWTGGRSEQYF. The chain is built from TRBV7-9 and TRBJ2-7; TRBD1 matches 11 bases. Germline V gene lookup returns CDR1 SEHNR and CDR2 FQNEAQ (reference sequence). This CDR3 spans 14 amino acids. V lost 4 bases, J lost 6 bases, and 5 bases stayed unmatched.

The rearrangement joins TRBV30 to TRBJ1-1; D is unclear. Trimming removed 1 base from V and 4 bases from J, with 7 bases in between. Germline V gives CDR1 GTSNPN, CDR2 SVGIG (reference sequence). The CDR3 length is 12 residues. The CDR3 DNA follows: TGTGCCTGGAGTGAGACGGGCACTGAAGCTTTCTTT. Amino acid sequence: CAWSETGTEAFF.

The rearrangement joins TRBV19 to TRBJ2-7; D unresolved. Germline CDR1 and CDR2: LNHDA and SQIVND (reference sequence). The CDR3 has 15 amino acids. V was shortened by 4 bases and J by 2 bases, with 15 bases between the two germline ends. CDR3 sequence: CASSTGRLTTYEQYF. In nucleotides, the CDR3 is TGTGCCAGTAGTACGGGTAGGCTGACGACCTACGAGCAGTACTTC.

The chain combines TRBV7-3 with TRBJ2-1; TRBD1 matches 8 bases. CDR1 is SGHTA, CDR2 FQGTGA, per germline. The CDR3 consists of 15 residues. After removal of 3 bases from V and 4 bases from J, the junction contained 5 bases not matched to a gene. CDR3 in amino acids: CASSLDRAPYNEQFF. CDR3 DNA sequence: TGTGCCAGCAGCTTGGACAGGGCCCCATACAATGAGCAGTTCTTC.

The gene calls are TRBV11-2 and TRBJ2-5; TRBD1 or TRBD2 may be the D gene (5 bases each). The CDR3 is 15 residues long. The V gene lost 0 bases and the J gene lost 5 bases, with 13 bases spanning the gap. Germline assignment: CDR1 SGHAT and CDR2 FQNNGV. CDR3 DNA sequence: TGTGCCAGCAGCTTAGACCCCAGGGACGGGGAGACCCAGTACTTC. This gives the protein CASSLDPRDGETQYF.

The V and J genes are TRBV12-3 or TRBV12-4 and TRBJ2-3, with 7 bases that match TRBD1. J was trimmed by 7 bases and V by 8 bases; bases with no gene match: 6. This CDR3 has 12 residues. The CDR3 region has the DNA TGTGCCAGCCTAGACAGGGATAATACGCAGTATTTT. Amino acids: CASLDRDNTQYF.

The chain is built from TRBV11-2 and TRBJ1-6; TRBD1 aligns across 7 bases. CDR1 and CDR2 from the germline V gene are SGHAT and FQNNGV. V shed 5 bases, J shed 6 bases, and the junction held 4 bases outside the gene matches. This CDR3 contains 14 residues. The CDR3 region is CASSPQGGNSPLHF. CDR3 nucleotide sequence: TGTGCCAGCAGCCCCCAGGGGGGTAATTCACCCCTCCACTTT.

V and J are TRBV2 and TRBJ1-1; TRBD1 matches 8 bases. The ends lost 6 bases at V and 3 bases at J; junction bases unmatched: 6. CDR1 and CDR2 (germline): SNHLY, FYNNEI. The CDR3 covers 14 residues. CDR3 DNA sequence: TGTGCCAGCAGCCAACAGGGGGGGGACACTGAAGCTTTCTTT. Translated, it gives CASSQQGGDTEAFF.

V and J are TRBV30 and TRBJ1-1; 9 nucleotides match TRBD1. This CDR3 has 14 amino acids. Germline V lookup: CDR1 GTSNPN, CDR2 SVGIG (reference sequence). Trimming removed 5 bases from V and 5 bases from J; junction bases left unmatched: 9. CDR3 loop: CAWPHDRGWTEAFF. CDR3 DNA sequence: TGTGCCTGGCCTCATGACAGGGGGTGGACTGAAGCTTTCTTT.

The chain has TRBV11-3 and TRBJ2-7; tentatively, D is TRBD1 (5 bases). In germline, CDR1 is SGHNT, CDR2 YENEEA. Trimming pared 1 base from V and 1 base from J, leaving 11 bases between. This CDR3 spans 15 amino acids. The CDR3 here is CASSLGGRASYEQYF. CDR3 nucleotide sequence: TGTGCCAGCAGCTTAGGAGGCAGGGCGTCCTACGAGCAGTACTTC.

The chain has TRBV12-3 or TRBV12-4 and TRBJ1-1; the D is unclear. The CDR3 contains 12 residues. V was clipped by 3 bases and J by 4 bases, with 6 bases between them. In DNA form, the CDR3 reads TGTGCCAGCAGTTTCGGCTTCACTGAAGCTTTCTTT. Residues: CASSFGFTEAFF.

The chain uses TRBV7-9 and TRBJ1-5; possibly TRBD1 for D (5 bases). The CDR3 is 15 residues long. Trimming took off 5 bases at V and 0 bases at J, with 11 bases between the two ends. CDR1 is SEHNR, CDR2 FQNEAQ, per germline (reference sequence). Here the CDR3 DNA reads TGTGCCAGCAGCCTAGGGGAAGGTAGCAATCAGCCCCAGCATTTT. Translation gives CASSLGEGSNQPQHF.

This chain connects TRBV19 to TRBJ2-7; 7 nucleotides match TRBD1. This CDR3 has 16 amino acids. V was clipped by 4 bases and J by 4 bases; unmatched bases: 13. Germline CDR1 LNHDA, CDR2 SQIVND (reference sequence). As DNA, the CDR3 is TGTGCCAGTAGTACCCCCGGACAGGTAGTCCCTTACGAGCAGTACTTC. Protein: CASSTPGQVVPYEQYF.